The TCR beta chain described here comes from a study of T cells in Graves' hyperthyroidism and ophthalmopathy. Study-level results: Most thyroid-expanded clonotypes above 0.001 were also found in blood.

RNA transcripts gave rise to amplified TCR beta CDR3 regions. The HTBI primer set was used in a first-round RT-PCR of the TCR CDR3. Each CDR3 protein is one row after TCRdb ran MiXCR on the multiplex PCR reads. This table has roughly 580,000 distinct CDR3 sequences, around 45% appearing once. Subjects aged 18 to 65 presented with newly diagnosed hyperthyroidism of less than 2 months' duration. Exclusion criteria comprised uncontrolled infection, other autoimmune disease, pregnancy or lactation. Used for diagnoses were clinical symptoms, serum thyroxine and TRAb, thyroid ultrasound and orbital computed tomography. The germline V gene has CDR1 SEHNR and CDR2 FQNEAQ (reference sequence). The CDR3 loop spans 14 amino acids. Comments on this clonotype: Its antigen is as yet unknown. It may be a read error: a sequence one base away is much more abundant.

Sequenced sample: peripheral blood or thyroid tissue (not recorded which). V and J are TRBV7-9 and TRBJ1-4; a possible D gene is TRBD1 (5 bases). The sequence derives from a woman between 18 and 29 years old with Graves' hyperthyroidism. The CDR3 loop reads CASSVAQGDEKLFF. The CDR3 DNA is TGTGCCAGCAGCGTAGCGCAGGGTGATGAAAAACTGTTTTTT.